This T cell receptor beta chain originates from a study of blood T cell repertoires in COVID-19. Deletions cut 0 bases from V and 11 bases from J, with 18 bases between. Germline CDR1 reads SGHDT; CDR2 reads YYEEEE. CDR3 length equals 15 residues. Under the authors' procedure: Scientists estimated how many nucleated cells there were by amplifying reference gene primers. The data were produced by immunoSEQ multiplex PCR, yet TCRdb's version contains in-frame clones alone and is incomplete. V and J calls and clone size are given by that table; D and trimming were obtained from the DNA. The sample records over 30,000 clones, about 85% being singletons.

The chain is built from TRBV5-6 and TRBJ1-5, with D tentatively TRBD1 (6 bases). This receptor was obtained from a man at least 80 years old with active or convalescent COVID-19. Material: peripheral blood. CDR3 in amino acids: CASSLGFAGDRTQHF. In nucleotides, the CDR3 is TGTGCCAGCAGCTTGGGGTTTGCAGGGGACCGTACCCAGCATTTT.